This T cell receptor beta chain derives from a study of control samples from healthy donors and cancer patients. Data came from immunoSEQ multiplex PCR; TCRdb stores just in-frame clones and leaves some out. The table has 150,000 or so clones, around 93% seen once. This CDR3 comprises 17 residues. The V end was cut by 2 bases, the J end by 3 bases, with 17 bases between. Germline V CDR1 and CDR2: SGHVS, FNYEAQ. There are a few counts of this clone. This chain links TRBV7-6 with TRBJ1-3, with D perhaps TRBD1 (5 bases). The sample comprised blood. The receptor comes from a woman aged 60-70 years in good health. Written as DNA, the CDR3 is TGTGCCAGCAGCTTATCGATGGGGGGTGCAGGTGGAAACACCATATATTTT. Its protein is CASSLSMGGAGGNTIYF. Full variable domain (remainder filled in from reference TRBV7-6 and TRBJ1-3): GAGVSQSPRYKVTKRGQDVALRCDPISGHVSLYWYRQALGQGPEFLTYFNYEAQQDKSGLPNDRFSAERPEGSISTLTIQRTEQRDSAMYRCASSLSMGGAGGNTIYFGEGSWLTVV.